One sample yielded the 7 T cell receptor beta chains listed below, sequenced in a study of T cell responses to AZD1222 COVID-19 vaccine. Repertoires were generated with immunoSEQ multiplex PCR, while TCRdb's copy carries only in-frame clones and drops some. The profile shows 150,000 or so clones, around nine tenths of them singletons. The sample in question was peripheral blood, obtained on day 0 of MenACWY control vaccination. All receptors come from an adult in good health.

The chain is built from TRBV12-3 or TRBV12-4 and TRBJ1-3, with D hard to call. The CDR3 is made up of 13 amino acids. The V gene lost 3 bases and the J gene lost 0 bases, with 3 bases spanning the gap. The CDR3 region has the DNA TGTGCCAGCAGTTTCGACTCTGGAAACACCATATATTTT. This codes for CASSFDSGNTIYF.

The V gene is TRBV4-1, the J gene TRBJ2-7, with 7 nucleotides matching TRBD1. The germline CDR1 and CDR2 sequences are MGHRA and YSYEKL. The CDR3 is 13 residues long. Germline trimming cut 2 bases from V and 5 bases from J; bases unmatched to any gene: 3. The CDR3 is CASSQRGLDEQYF. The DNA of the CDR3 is TGCGCCAGCAGCCAAAGGGGGCTCGACGAGCAGTACTTC.

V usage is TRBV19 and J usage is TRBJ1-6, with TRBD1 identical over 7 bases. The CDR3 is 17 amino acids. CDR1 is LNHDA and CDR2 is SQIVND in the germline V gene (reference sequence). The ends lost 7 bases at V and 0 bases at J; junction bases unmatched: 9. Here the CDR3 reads CASKAGQFTSYNSPLHF. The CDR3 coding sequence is TGTGCCAGTAAGGCGGGACAGTTCACCTCCTATAATTCACCCCTCCACTTT.

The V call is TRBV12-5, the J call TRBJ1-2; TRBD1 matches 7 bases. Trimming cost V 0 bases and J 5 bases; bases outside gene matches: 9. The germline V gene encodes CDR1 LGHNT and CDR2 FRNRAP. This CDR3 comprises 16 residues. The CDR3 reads CASGLVGRDSRYGYTF. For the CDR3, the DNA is TGTGCTAGTGGTTTGGTAGGGCGGGACAGCAGATATGGCTACACCTTC.

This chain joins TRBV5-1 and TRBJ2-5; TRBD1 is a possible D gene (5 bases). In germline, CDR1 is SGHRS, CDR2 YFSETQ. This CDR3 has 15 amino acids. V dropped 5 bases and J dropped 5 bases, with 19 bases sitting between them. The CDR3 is CASRGQSQGSETQYF. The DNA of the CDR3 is TGCGCCAGCAGAGGGCAGTCGCAGGGATCCGAGACCCAGTACTTC.

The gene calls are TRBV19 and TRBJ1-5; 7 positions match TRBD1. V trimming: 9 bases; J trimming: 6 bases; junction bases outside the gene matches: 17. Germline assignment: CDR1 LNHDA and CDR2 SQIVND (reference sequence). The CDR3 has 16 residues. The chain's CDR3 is CASSGAGGTSGQPQHF. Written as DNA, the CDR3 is TGTGCCAGCAGCGGGGCAGGGGGTACGTCGGGTCAGCCCCAGCATTTT.

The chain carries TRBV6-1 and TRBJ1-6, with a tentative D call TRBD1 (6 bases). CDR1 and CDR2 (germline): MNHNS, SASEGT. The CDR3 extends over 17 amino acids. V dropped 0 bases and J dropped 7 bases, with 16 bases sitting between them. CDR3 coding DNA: TGTGCCAGCAGTGAAGCAGTGGGCAGGGGCCGGAATTCACCCCTCCACTTT. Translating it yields CASSEAVGRGRNSPLHF.